The T cell receptor (beta chain) described here comes from a study of shared clonotypes between healthy human individuals. Turning to the study itself: Each donor's CD8 memory used one plate, CD8 naive two, each CD4 subset three. Broader study findings: When compared with the clonotypes that were shared by all four sorted-subset donors, the non-shared clonotypes turned out to have lower generation probabilities.

Original methodology: Junction-only sequences without quality scores came from ImmunoSEQ, so filtering differed. The assay was immunoSEQ multiplex PCR, and TCRdb's table has in-frame clones only and misses some. Clone size and V and J calls were adopted from that table, with D and trimming inferred from the DNA. The repertoire has approximately 2.4 million clones, around 95% of them found once; the top ten carry over 0.1%. To note about this clone: Antigen specificity is unknown.

CD4+ cells underwent separation, giving CD45RA+ naive and CD45RA-negative memory subsets. The TCR was taken from a man between 18 and 29 years old in good health. The sequenced sample was naive CD4+ T cells sorted from blood. Regarding subset: CD45RA+ positively selected.

CDR3 loop: CASSDSALSEQYF. CDR3 bases: TGTGCCAGCAGTGACTCGGCCCTTTCCGAGCAGTACTTC. This chain uses TRBV6-4 with TRBJ2-7; the D is unclear. Germline-derived CDR1 and CDR2 are MRHNA and SNTAGT. V was shortened by 0 bases and J by 6 bases, with 9 bases between the two germline ends. This CDR3 has 13 amino acids.